The 10 T cell receptor beta chains in this list originate from one sample, sequenced in a study of T cell repertoires in cytomegalovirus infection. TCRdb re-derived calls from the reads in MiXCR, one entry per CDR3 protein. Found here are fewer than 400,000 distinct CDR3 sequences, 15% to 20% of them singletons; the top ten hold roughly 9%. The sequenced sample was PBMCs. The receptors originated from a human donor in good health (CMV status not recorded). Some clones in this sample may be carry-over from other donors' samples.

This clonotype was recorded a few times. V usage is TRBV4-3 and J usage is TRBJ2-1; 7 bases are a match to TRBD2. Germline-derived CDR1 and CDR2 are LGHNA and YSLEER. With V trimmed by 4 bases and J by 1 base, 1 base remained unmatched. The CDR3 length is 14 residues. Here the CDR3 reads CASSRTRSYNEQFF. The CDR3 DNA is TGCGCCAGCAGCCGGACTAGGTCCTACAATGAGCAGTTCTTC.

This chain connects TRBV5-1 to TRBJ1-5, with TRBD1 matching over 7 bases. The CDR3 has 15 amino acids. Losses at the gene ends were 5 bases for V and 0 bases for J; bases not matched to a gene: 5. Germline V gives CDR1 SGHRS, CDR2 YFSETQ. CDR3: CASRAGTDSNQPQHF. The CDR3 nucleotides are TGCGCCAGCAGGGCCGGGACAGATAGCAATCAGCCCCAGCATTTT.

This clonotype came up a few times. The chain has TRBV2 and TRBJ2-1, with D maybe TRBD1 (6 bases). The germline V gene has CDR1 SNHLY and CDR2 FYNNEI. The V gene lost 5 bases and the J gene lost 7 bases, with 12 bases spanning the gap. The CDR3 contains 13 residues. CDR3 loop: CASSPQQGNEQFF. CDR3 sequence (DNA): TGTGCCAGCAGTCCGCAACAGGGAAATGAGCAGTTCTTC.

This chain links TRBV2 with TRBJ2-7, with D tentatively TRBD2 (5 bases). Per germline, CDR1 SNHLY and CDR2 FYNNEI. Trimming removed 5 bases from V and 0 bases from J, with 17 bases in between. The CDR3 is made up of 16 amino acids. CDR3 nucleotide sequence: TGTGCCAGCAGTTACGACATGAGGGAGAGCTCCTACGAGCAGTACTTC. Translating it yields CASSYDMRESSYEQYF.

The chain recombines TRBV4-1 with TRBJ1-6, with D unclear. This CDR3 is built from 12 residues. Germline V gives CDR1 MGHRA, CDR2 YSYEKL. V lost 1 base and J 10 bases, leaving 5 bases between the germline ends. The CDR3 DNA follows: TGCGCCAGCAGCCAAGCGAACTCACCCCTCCACTTT. It yields the protein CASSQANSPLHF.

This clonotype was observed many times. The chain carries TRBV7-2 and TRBJ1-1; no firm D call. Germline CDR1 is SGHTA and CDR2 is FQGNSA. The CDR3 spans 14 residues. With 8 bases removed from V and 1 base from J, the gap between germline ends came to 14 bases. As DNA, the CDR3 is TGTGCCAGCGGTGGGGAAGAGAGGAACACTGAAGCTTTCTTT. Translating it yields CASGGEERNTEAFF.

The chain couples TRBV29-1 to TRBJ2-5, with D maybe TRBD2 (6 bases). CDR3 size: 13 residues. Germline V gene sequence: CDR1 SQVTM, CDR2 ANQGSEA. V was pared by 6 bases and J by 4 bases, with 15 bases between. For the CDR3, the DNA is TGCAGCGTAATCCGGGGGTTAGGAGAGACCCAGTACTTC. It codes for CSVIRGLGETQYF.

Only a few counts were recorded for this clonotype. This rearrangement joins TRBV2 to TRBJ2-1, with D possibly matching TRBD2 (5 bases). The CDR3 has 14 residues. Germline CDR1 and CDR2: SNHLY and FYNNEI. Here the CDR3 reads CATSRRHSYNEQFF. Here the CDR3 DNA reads TGTGCTACCAGCCGGAGGCACTCCTACAATGAGCAGTTCTTC.

This clonotype turned up a few times. The chain is built from TRBV20-1 and TRBJ2-3; D is unclear. The V end was cut by 2 bases, the J end by 4 bases, with 4 bases between. The CDR3 covers 11 residues. CDR1 and CDR2 from the germline V gene are DFQATT and SNEGSKA (reference sequence). The CDR3, as DNA: TGCAGTGCTAGATATTCAGATACGCAGTATTTT. It encodes CSARYSDTQYF.

The rearrangement joins TRBV10-3 to TRBJ1-2; D uncertain. The V gene lost 0 bases and the J gene lost 6 bases, with 14 bases spanning the gap. Germline V gene data show CDR1 as ENHRY and CDR2 as SYGVKD. CDR3 length equals 15 residues. This CDR3 is CAISESRVVRDGYTF. As DNA, the CDR3 is TGTGCCATCAGTGAGTCGAGGGTGGTAAGGGATGGCTACACCTTC.